This T cell receptor beta chain is drawn from a study of T cells after yellow fever vaccination. Using its own MiXCR run on the 5' RACE reads, TCRdb lists one record per CDR3 protein. In the table there are fewer than 450,000 distinct CDR3 sequences, roughly 8.3% of which are singletons. There are a few counts of this clonotype. The CDR3 covers 14 residues. The V segment lost 6 bases and the J segment 10 bases; nucleotides outside the gene matches: 9. Sequencing was performed on PBMCs, taken about 49 days after the first yellow fever vaccination. The receptor was derived from a man younger than 35 who received the YFV17D yellow fever vaccine. This chain uses TRBV12-3 or TRBV12-4 with TRBJ1-4; 9 nucleotides agree with TRBD1. The CDR3: CASSLTGGDRKLFF. The CDR3 nucleotides read TGTGCCAGCAGCCTGACAGGGGGAGATCGAAAACTGTTTTTT.